The 28 T cell receptor beta chains presented below share a single source sample, sequenced in a study of cytomegalovirus exposure and HLA in healthy donors. PCR involved 60 Vbeta and 13 Jbeta primers. Clones were sequenced by immunoSEQ multiplex PCR, and TCRdb holds only the in-frame ones, with some missing. The table lists about 200,000 clones, approximately 70% of them singletons. Sequencing was performed on PBMCs. The origin of the receptors is a woman in her twenties or thirties in good health and CMV-seronegative.

The gene calls are TRBV2 and TRBJ1-2; 8 bases are a match to TRBD1. The CDR3 sequence is 13 residues long. Per germline, CDR1 SNHLY and CDR2 FYNNEI. V shed 6 bases, J shed 2 bases, and the junction held 2 bases outside the gene matches. In DNA form, the CDR3 reads TGTGCCAGCAGACGGACAGGGAACTATGGCTACACCTTC. This encodes CASRRTGNYGYTF.

V gene TRBV21-1 combines with J gene TRBJ2-1; TRBD1 reflects the table's D call only, with no check against the DNA. TRBV21-1 is deemed a pseudogene. The CDR3 has 16 amino acids. The CDR3 coding sequence is TGTGCCAGCAGCAAAGAGGGGGCGGGAACCTACAATGAGCAGTTCTTC. Translated, it gives CASSKEGAGTYNEQFF.

The chain links TRBV10-3 to TRBJ2-5; 7 nucleotides align to TRBD2. The CDR3 runs to 17 residues. V dropped 3 bases and J dropped 1; count of bases not matched to a gene: 11. Germline CDR1 and CDR2: ENHRY and SYGVKD. CDR3 sequence (DNA): TGTGCCATCAGTGACCCGGGAGGAGGACTAGTCCAAGAGACCCAGTACTTC. This codes for CAISDPGGGLVQETQYF.

The V gene is TRBV13, the J gene TRBJ1-1; D gene uncertain. CDR1 is PRHDT and CDR2 is FYEKMQ in the germline V gene (reference sequence). The CDR3 runs 16 residues. The V end was cut by 5 bases, the J end by 6 bases, with 22 bases between. For the CDR3, the DNA is TGTGCCAGCAGCCTACCCCAGCGGGCCTGGAGACCTGAAGCTTTCTTT. This gives the protein CASSLPQRAWRPEAFF.

V gene TRBV5-1 combines with J gene TRBJ1-4, with 7 bases fitting TRBD1. Germline CDR1 and CDR2: SGHRS and YFSETQ. The CDR3 covers 15 residues. With 2 bases clipped from V and 8 bases from J, the junction kept 9 bases outside the gene matches. The CDR3 sequence is CASSFDRVGREKLFF. The CDR3 DNA reads as TGCGCCAGCAGCTTTGACAGGGTCGGGAGAGAAAAACTGTTTTTT.

This chain joins TRBV5-1 and TRBJ1-2; 7 bases fit TRBD1. The CDR3 has 15 amino acids. The germline gives CDR1 SGHRS, CDR2 YFSETQ. With 2 bases clipped from V and 2 bases from J, the junction kept 6 bases outside the gene matches. Here the CDR3 DNA reads TGCGCCAGCAGCTTCGAAGGGACAGTAAACTATGGCTACACCTTC. This codes for CASSFEGTVNYGYTF.

The chain carries TRBV27 and TRBJ2-1; TRBD2 agrees at 15 bases. CDR1 and CDR2 from the germline V gene are MNHEY and SMNVEV (reference sequence). The CDR3 spans 19 residues. With 0 bases clipped from V and 4 bases from J, the junction kept 7 bases outside the gene matches. The CDR3 here is CASSLSGLGTSGGYNEQFF. The CDR3 nucleotides read TGTGCCAGCAGTTTATCGGGATTGGGGACTAGCGGGGGGTACAATGAGCAGTTCTTC.

The J gene is TRBJ2-5, the V gene TRBV6-6; 7 bases align to TRBD1. This CDR3 comprises 16 residues. V trimming: 7 bases; J trimming: 5 bases; junction bases outside the gene matches: 16. CDR1 and CDR2 from the germline V gene are MNHNY and SVGAGI (reference sequence). The DNA of the CDR3 is TGTGCCAGCACCCCCCCCGGTGACAGGGCTGCGGAGACCCAGTACTTC. The encoded protein is CASTPPGDRAAETQYF.

The chain joins TRBV9 to TRBJ1-2, with TRBD1 identical over 8 bases. V shed 3 bases and J 6 bases; nucleotides not matched to a gene: 10. Germline V CDR1 and CDR2: SGDLS, YYNGEE. CDR3 size: 15 residues. CDR3 region: CASSGARTGRDGYTF. The CDR3 DNA follows: TGTGCCAGCAGCGGAGCCCGGACAGGGAGGGATGGCTACACCTTC. The full variable domain, completed using reference TRBV9 and TRBJ1-2, is DSGVTQTPKHLITATGQRVTLRCSPRSGDLSVYWYQQSLDQGLQFLIQYYNGEERAKGNILERFSAQQFPDLHSELNLSSLELGDSALYFCASSGARTGRDGYTFGSGTRLTVV.

The gene calls are TRBV5-1 and TRBJ1-1; D not resolved. Trimming shortened V by 0 bases and J by 3 bases, and 6 bases separated the two germline ends. This CDR3 spans 13 amino acids. Germline V gene sequence: CDR1 SGHRS, CDR2 YFSETQ. Written as DNA, the CDR3 is TGCGCCAGCAGCTTGGACAGCTACACTGAAGCTTTCTTT. This gives the protein CASSLDSYTEAFF.

The rearrangement links TRBV30 to TRBJ2-1; 11 bases fit TRBD2. Per germline, CDR1 GTSNPN and CDR2 SVGIG (reference sequence). This CDR3 contains 16 residues. V was pared by 3 bases and J by 1 base, with 5 bases of the junction left unmatched. Written as DNA, the CDR3 is TGTGCCTGGAGGGGTACTAGCGGGAGATCCTACAATGAGCAGTTCTTC. Translating gives CAWRGTSGRSYNEQFF.

This clone was recorded a few times. The chain's CDR3 is CASSRGQGAKAFF. The CDR3 DNA sequence: TGTGCCAGTAGTAGAGGACAGGGGGCAAAGGCTTTCTTT. The V and J genes are TRBV19 and TRBJ1-1; 11 bases match TRBD1. With 4 bases clipped from V and 11 bases from J, the junction kept 6 bases outside the gene matches. Germline-derived CDR1 and CDR2 are LNHDA and SQIVND (reference sequence). The CDR3 totals 13 residues.

The chain is built from TRBV5-1 and TRBJ2-3, with TRBD2 matching 8 bases. The CDR3 runs 15 residues. Trimming cost V 6 bases and J 0 bases; bases outside gene matches: 6. Germline values: CDR1 SGHRS, CDR2 YFSETQ. CDR3 amino acids: CASTIAGKSTDTQYF. CDR3 in DNA: TGCGCCAGCACAATAGCGGGGAAAAGCACAGATACGCAGTATTTT.

The chain employs TRBV4-3 and TRBJ2-1; maybe TRBD1 (7 bases). The length of the CDR3 is 15 residues. V was clipped by 0 bases and J by 9 bases, with 15 bases between them. The germline gives CDR1 LGHNA, CDR2 YSLEER. The CDR3 protein is CASSQDTAGGSEQFF. DNA of the CDR3: TGCGCCAGCAGCCAAGATACGGCAGGGGGGAGTGAGCAGTTCTTC.

The genes are TRBV23-1 and TRBJ1-4; no clear D gene. TRBV23-1 is identified as an open reading frame with a role that is uncertain. The V end lost 4 bases, the J end lost 7 bases, and 19 bases lay between the germline ends. This CDR3 comprises 16 residues. CDR3 in amino acids: CASSPPETPFSEKLFF. As DNA, the CDR3 is TGCGCCAGCAGTCCCCCCGAGACACCTTTTAGTGAAAAACTGTTTTTT.

The rearrangement uses TRBV9 and TRBJ1-4; a weak D match, TRBD1 (5 bases). This CDR3 contains 16 residues. Germline V gene lookup returns CDR1 SGDLS and CDR2 YYNGEE. The germline V and J ends were trimmed by 3 bases and 8 bases, with 20 bases remaining between them. The CDR3 DNA reads as TGTGCCAGCAGCGCGGCACCCGGGACTGTCGGCGAAAAACTGTTTTTT. Amino acid sequence: CASSAAPGTVGEKLFF.

This clone has only one observation. The chain is built from TRBV13 and TRBJ2-5, with a weak D call TRBD1 (5 bases). This CDR3 is 13 amino acids long. Germline V gives CDR1 PRHDT, CDR2 FYEKMQ (reference sequence). V dropped 5 bases and J dropped 5 bases, with 12 bases sitting between them. CDR3 sequence (DNA): TGTGCCAGCAGCACAGGAGAAGGGGAGACCCAGTACTTC. Its protein is CASSTGEGETQYF.

The V call is TRBV10-3, the J call TRBJ1-6; D is unclear. The ends were cut back, 6 bases at V and 8 bases at J, with 11 bases in the middle. Germline V CDR1 and CDR2: ENHRY, SYGVKD. This CDR3 contains 13 residues. CDR3 protein: CAIRVGLDSPLHF. CDR3 bases: TGTGCCATCAGGGTTGGCCTTGATTCACCCCTCCACTTT.

The V call is TRBV30, the J call TRBJ1-1; D not certain. Germline CDR1 is GTSNPN and CDR2 is SVGIG (reference sequence). This CDR3 has 13 residues. V lost 4 bases to trimming and J lost 4 bases, with 13 bases between them. CDR3 residues: CAWTAGGGTEAFF. For the CDR3, the DNA is TGTGCCTGGACCGCAGGCGGAGGCACTGAAGCTTTCTTT.

This chain connects TRBV2 to TRBJ1-2; TRBD1 might be the D (5 bases). The CDR3 spans 13 residues. Germline lookup yields CDR1 SNHLY and CDR2 FYNNEI. The V end lost 8 bases, the J end lost 8 bases, and 18 bases lay between the germline ends. CDR3 bases: TGTGCCAGCCAGACCCAAAACACAGGCGGCTACACCTTC. Its translation: CASQTQNTGGYTF.

The chain has TRBV2 and TRBJ2-1, with 9 bases matching TRBD2. Germline trimming cut 7 bases from V and 5 bases from J; bases unmatched to any gene: 15. This CDR3 region has 17 residues. The germline gives CDR1 SNHLY, CDR2 FYNNEI. The CDR3 sequence: CASTITPIAGANNEQFF. In DNA, the CDR3 is TGTGCCAGCACTATAACCCCGATAGCGGGAGCCAACAATGAGCAGTTCTTC.

V and J are TRBV27 and TRBJ2-7, with TRBD2 as a possible D gene (6 bases). CDR1 is MNHEY, CDR2 SMNVEV, per germline (reference sequence). CDR3 length: 14 residues. With 3 bases removed from V and 4 bases from J, the gap between germline ends came to 13 bases. The CDR3 DNA follows: TGTGCCAGCAGTTTCCACGGGAGTGGGTACGAGCAGTACTTC. Amino acids: CASSFHGSGYEQYF.

This clone has more than one count but fewer than ten. This CDR3 reads CASSSVVNTEAFF. The CDR3 bases are TGTGCCAGCAGCTCGGTAGTGAACACTGAAGCTTTCTTT. The genes are TRBV7-3 and TRBJ1-1; no definite D call. This CDR3 spans 13 amino acids. Trimming pared 4 bases from V and 0 bases from J, leaving 6 bases between. In germline, CDR1 is SGHTA, CDR2 FQGTGA.

The chain has TRBV2 and TRBJ2-7, with D perhaps TRBD2 (7 bases). Germline V gene data show CDR1 as SNHLY and CDR2 as FYNNEI. Trimming removed 5 bases at V and 11 bases at J, with 22 bases between. This CDR3 is built from 14 residues. The CDR3: CASSTGGGICMEYF. CDR3 bases: TGTGCCAGCAGTACGGGGGGCGGAATCTGTATGGAGTACTTC.

V and J are TRBV9 and TRBJ1-1, with 8 bases lining up with TRBD1. The CDR3 loop spans 16 amino acids. Germline CDR1 reads SGDLS; CDR2 reads YYNGEE. The trim removed 3 bases at V and 5 bases at J, leaving 12 bases unmatched. The CDR3 nucleotides are TGTGCCAGCAGCGATACCCCGGTTACAGGGGGAACTGAAGCTTTCTTT. Protein: CASSDTPVTGGTEAFF.

The genes are TRBV6-5 and TRBJ2-1, with 15 bases identical to TRBD2. After removal of 2 bases from V and 7 bases from J, the junction contained 0 bases not matched to a gene. Germline V CDR1 and CDR2: MNHEY, SVGAGI. This CDR3 has 15 amino acids. The CDR3 region is CASSYGTSGRNEQFF. The DNA of the CDR3 is TGTGCCAGCAGTTACGGGACTAGCGGGAGGAATGAGCAGTTCTTC.

V is TRBV19 and J is TRBJ2-1, with D unresolved. Germline CDR1 and CDR2: LNHDA and SQIVND (reference sequence). The CDR3 totals 14 residues. V lost 4 bases and J 8 bases, leaving 15 bases between the germline ends. The CDR3 DNA follows: TGTGCCAGTAGTAGCTGGCCTCGTCGGGATGAGCAGTTCTTC. The encoded protein is CASSSWPRRDEQFF.

This clone has more than one count but fewer than ten. The gene calls are TRBV4-3 and TRBJ2-7; maybe TRBD1 (6 bases). Deletions cut 1 base from V and 0 bases from J, with 10 bases between. Germline values: CDR1 LGHNA, CDR2 YSLEER. CDR3 length equals 15 residues. The CDR3 DNA reads as TGCGCCAGCAGCCAAGTTGGGGGCTCCTCCTACGAGCAGTACTTC. It codes for CASSQVGGSSYEQYF.